What follows are 20 T cell receptor beta chains derived from one specimen sequenced in a study. Cells sorted as Tregs were CD4+, CD25+ and CD127-/low. TCRdb ran MiXCR on the 5' RACE reads and lists one entry per CDR3 protein. The repertoire holds roughly 60,000 distinct CDR3 sequences, with more than 25% as singletons. Sequenced material: tumor-infiltrating Tregs sorted from the breast tumor. Every receptor here comes from a female donor with breast cancer.

This clonotype was detected ten times or more. The rearrangement links TRBV7-3 to TRBJ2-1, with D perhaps TRBD1 or TRBD2 (6 bases each). Per the germline V gene, CDR1 is SGHTA and CDR2 is FQGTGA. Trimming cost V 3 bases and J 9 bases, with 12 bases left between them. The CDR3 has 13 residues. DNA of the CDR3: TGTGCCAGCAGCTTTTCGAGGGGGGTTGAGCAGTTCTTC. Its protein is CASSFSRGVEQFF.

This clonotype came up many times. The chain recombines TRBV20-1 with TRBJ2-3; TRBD2 matches 8 bases. Germline loops: CDR1 DFQATT, CDR2 SNEGSKA (reference sequence). This CDR3 region has 13 residues. The V gene end was trimmed by 4 bases and the J gene end by 6 bases; junction bases not matched to a gene: 6. CDR3 protein: CSAKISGGDTQYF. In nucleotides, the CDR3 is TGCAGTGCTAAAATTTCGGGGGGGGATACGCAGTATTTT.

The chain combines TRBV6-6 with TRBJ1-6, with D perhaps TRBD1 (6 bases). Deletions cut 2 bases from V and 9 bases from J, with 11 bases between. Germline V CDR1 and CDR2: MNHNY, SVGAGI (reference sequence). CDR3 length: 14 residues. CDR3 DNA: TGTGCCAGCAGTTACAACAGGGAGGGTTCACCCCTCCACTTT. Protein: CASSYNREGSPLHF.

With respect to this clonotype: The germline gene is not matched at one end of the junction; a read error may be the cause. This rearrangement joins TRBV20-1 to TRBJ1-6; TRBD1 agrees at 10 bases. CDR1 DFQATT and CDR2 SNEGSKA come from the germline V gene (reference sequence). The CDR3 covers 16 residues. CDR3 region: CSAGENRDRGYSPLHF. The CDR3 DNA follows: TGCAGTGCTGGAGAGAACCGGGACAGGGGATATTCACCCCTCCACTTT.

The table lists this clonotype with a few counts. This chain links TRBV2 with TRBJ2-5; D call uncertain. The CDR3 covers 14 residues. V was cut by 7 bases and J by 3 bases, with 15 bases left in between. Germline CDR1 is SNHLY and CDR2 is FYNNEI. CDR3 loop: CASNREARKETQYF. Written as DNA, the CDR3 is TGTGCCAGCAATAGGGAAGCCCGAAAAGAGACCCAGTACTTC.

There are many counts of this clonotype. CDR3 residues: CASSYGPPHYGYTF. DNA of the CDR3: TGTGCCAGCAGTTACGGTCCTCCTCACTATGGCTACACCTTC. This chain uses TRBV6-6 with TRBJ1-2; D gene unclear. There are 14 residues in the CDR3. The germline CDR1 and CDR2 sequences are MNHNY and SVGAGI (reference sequence). Trimming stripped 2 bases from V and 3 bases from J, with 10 bases between.

This clonotype has a handful of counts. The chain combines TRBV5-4 with TRBJ1-1; a possible D gene is TRBD1 (5 bases). Deletions cut 0 bases from V and 10 bases from J, with 7 bases between. Germline-derived CDR1 and CDR2 are SGHNT and YYREEE (reference sequence). CDR3 length: 11 amino acids. CDR3 residues: CASSLEGRAFF. Written as DNA, the CDR3 is TGTGCCAGCAGCTTGGAGGGGAGAGCTTTCTTT.

About this clonotype itself: A read error may be the cause here, since a much bigger clone is one base away. The chain has TRBV4-3 and TRBJ2-3, with 10 bases aligning to TRBD2. Germline V gives CDR1 LGHNA, CDR2 YSLEER. The CDR3 runs 15 residues. CDR3 DNA: TGCGCCAGCAGCCAAGGGACTAGCGGAACAGGTACGCAGTATTTT. This codes for CASSQGTSGTGTQYF.

As concerns this clonotype: A single base separates this from a much larger clone, so it may be a read error. CDR3 protein: CSVESGGSYNEQFF. The CDR3 coding sequence is TGCAGCGTTGAAAGTGGGGGCTCCTACAATGAGCAGTTCTTC. The chain joins TRBV29-1 to TRBJ2-1, with D perhaps assigned TRBD1 or TRBD2 (5 bases each). The CDR3 runs to 14 residues. Between the trimmed V and J ends, which lost 2 bases and 0 bases, there was a span of 8 bases. The V gene's germline CDR1 is SQVTM and CDR2 ANQGSEA.

V gene TRBV9 combines with J gene TRBJ2-7; D is possibly TRBD2 (5 bases). The V gene's germline CDR1 is SGDLS and CDR2 YYNGEE. CDR3 size: 13 residues. V shed 1 base and J shed 7 bases, with 12 bases lying between them. CDR3 protein: CASSVTAPGEQYF. CDR3 nucleotide sequence: TGTGCCAGCAGCGTAACAGCCCCGGGAGAGCAGTACTTC.

In its sample, this clonotype was seen a few times. This chain joins TRBV7-9 and TRBJ2-7; D may be TRBD1 (6 bases). CDR1 and CDR2 (germline): SEHNR, FQNEAQ (reference sequence). The CDR3 has 14 amino acids. Trimming pared 5 bases from V and 2 bases from J, leaving 13 bases between. CDR3 in amino acids: CASSTDRRPYEQYF. CDR3 coding DNA: TGTGCCAGCAGCACGGACAGAAGGCCCTACGAGCAGTACTTC.

By sample share, this clonotype is medium-sized. CDR3 DNA sequence: TGTGCCAGCAGCCGAAACAACGCAGATACGCAGTATTTT. Translating it yields CASSRNNADTQYF. V gene TRBV12-3 or TRBV12-4 combines with J gene TRBJ2-3; no firm D call. The germline V and J ends were trimmed by 6 bases and 4 bases, with 11 bases remaining between them. There are 13 residues in the CDR3.

The CDR3 DNA is TGTGCCAGCAGCCCCGGGATCGAGCAGTACTTC. Translated: CASSPGIEQYF. This chain uses TRBV7-9 with TRBJ2-7; tentatively, D is TRBD2 (5 bases). Germline V gene lookup returns CDR1 SEHNR and CDR2 FQNEAQ (reference sequence). V shed 5 bases and J shed 6 bases, with 8 bases lying between them. The CDR3 has 11 residues.

This clonotype has a handful of counts. This chain connects TRBV20-1 to TRBJ1-1; D perhaps matches TRBD1 (5 bases). In germline, CDR1 is DFQATT, CDR2 SNEGSKA (reference sequence). Trimming left V 0 bases short and J 2 bases short, with 13 bases between. The CDR3 sequence is 15 residues long. CDR3 in amino acids: CSARDARQINTEAFF. The CDR3 DNA sequence: TGCAGTGCTAGAGACGCTCGACAGATCAACACTGAAGCTTTCTTT.

This clonotype was observed many times. The chain links TRBV20-1 to TRBJ1-1; no firm D call. In germline, CDR1 is DFQATT, CDR2 SNEGSKA (reference sequence). The CDR3 has 13 amino acids. The CDR3 loop reads CRGWTAANTEAFF. Here the CDR3 DNA reads TGCAGGGGGTGGACGGCAGCGAACACTGAAGCTTTCTTT.

This clonotype was observed a single time. Mismatch with germline at one junction end may stem from a read error. The chain employs TRBV5-1 and TRBJ1-3; D remains unclear. Germline CDR1 is SGHRS and CDR2 is YFSETQ. CDR3 length: 16 residues. The CDR3 spells CASGLQPGSTGNTIYF. In DNA, the CDR3 is TGCGCCAGCGGCTTGCAGCCGGGTTCAACTGGAAACACCATATATTTT. The whole variable domain, filled in from reference TRBV5-1 and TRBJ1-3, reads KAGVTQTPRYLIKTRGQQVTLSCSPISGHRSVSWYQQTPGQGLQFLFEYFSETQRNKGNFPGRFSGRQFSNSRSEMNVSTLELGDSALYLCASGLQPGSTGNTIYFGEGSWLTVV.

Comments on this clonotype: Mismatch with germline at one junction end may stem from a read error. The genes are TRBV6-5 and TRBJ2-5; D unclear. CDR3 length: 14 amino acids. Germline CDR1 and CDR2: MNHEY and SVGAGI. In DNA, the CDR3 is TGTACCAGCAGCAATACGGACGGTAGAGAGACCCAGTACTTC. Its protein is CTSSNTDGRETQYF.

This chain connects TRBV14 to TRBJ1-1; TRBD1 matches at 10 bases. Trimming cost V 4 bases and J 11 bases; bases outside gene matches: 7. The germline V gene has CDR1 SGHDN and CDR2 FVKESK. The CDR3 extends over 13 amino acids. The CDR3 loop is CASSPDRGSFAFF. DNA of the CDR3: TGTGCCAGCAGCCCGGACAGGGGGAGTTTTGCTTTCTTT.

As to this clonotype: One end of the junction is discordant with germline, which a read error may explain. The chain couples TRBV5-1 to TRBJ1-1; 7 nucleotides line up with TRBD1. The CDR3 runs to 14 residues. Germline V gene lookup returns CDR1 SGHRS and CDR2 YFSETQ. CDR3 protein: CTSSLGQLDTEAFF. CDR3 nucleotides: TGCACCAGCAGCTTGGGACAGTTGGACACTGAAGCTTTCTTT.

The rearrangement joins TRBV12-3 or TRBV12-4 to TRBJ2-3; perhaps TRBD1 as D (5 bases). This CDR3 has 16 amino acids. Trimming cost V 6 bases and J 0 bases, with 16 bases left between them. CDR3 coding DNA: TGTGCCAGCAGCCCCAACAGGACACCTAGCACAGATACGCAGTATTTT. This encodes CASSPNRTPSTDTQYF.